Here is one T cell receptor (beta chain) with its context. Its antigen is not identified. This sample was taken from a study of monozygotic twins with inflammatory bowel disease. Study-wide points: Limited statistical power may explain no repertoire similarity difference between concordant and discordant twins. Among T cells, the various subtypes were not distinguishable.

Each TCR library consumed about 3,700 ng of total RNA. TCRdb re-called the 5' RACE reads, yielding one record per CDR3 amino acid sequence without DNA. The repertoire table contains fewer than 450,000 distinct CDR3 sequences. This CDR3 region has 14 residues. Germline V gives CDR1 DFQATT, CDR2 SNEGSKA (reference sequence). The clonotype originates from a human donor with ulcerative colitis or Crohn's disease, or a healthy co-twin of an affected twin (not recorded which). Sequenced: blood. The chain uses TRBV20-1 and TRBJ2-1; absent DNA, TCRdb's TRBD2 call cannot be checked. The CDR3 loop is CSALRPSGNNEQFF.